These 3 T cell receptor beta chains were sequenced from one sample in a study of OX40 agonist ivuxolimab in advanced cancers. Sequencing was performed with immunoSEQ multiplex PCR; in TCRdb, only in-frame clones are kept and a portion is missing. The sample shows tens of thousands of clones, 85% to 90% of them seen only once. The sequences come from CD4+ or CD8+ T cells sorted from blood, collected in a trial of the OX40 agonist ivuxolimab. The receptors here all came from an adult with an advanced solid tumor such as melanoma, head and neck, liver or kidney cancer.

The chain recombines TRBV7-9 with TRBJ2-3, with D hard to call. The CDR3 loop spans 13 amino acids. V shed 0 bases and J shed 4 bases, with 5 bases lying between them. CDR1 and CDR2 from the germline V gene are SEHNR and FQNEAQ (reference sequence). The DNA for the CDR3 is TGTGCCAGCAGCTTAGCCCCCTCAGATACGCAGTATTTT. Its translation: CASSLAPSDTQYF.

Concerning this clone: Likely a read error: the CDR3 ends without its conserved phenylalanine or tryptophan. The rearrangement joins TRBV5-1 to TRBJ1-6; D is unclear. V was shortened by 0 bases and J by 8 bases, with 12 bases between the two germline ends. The CDR3 runs to 15 residues. Per germline, CDR1 SGHRS and CDR2 YFSETQ. In DNA form, the CDR3 reads TGCGCCAGCAGCTTGGACCCCCTTAGGGATTCACCCCTCCACCTT. Its translation is CASSLDPLRDSPLHL.

The chain recombines TRBV10-3 with TRBJ1-6; TRBD1 might be the D (6 bases). The V and J ends lost 4 bases and 7 bases respectively, with 17 bases between them. This CDR3 has 16 residues. The germline gives CDR1 ENHRY, CDR2 SYGVKD. This CDR3 is CAISGQGLSTNSPLHF. Written as DNA, the CDR3 is TGTGCCATCAGTGGGCAGGGGTTAAGTACGAATTCACCCCTCCACTTT.